Each of the 29 T cell receptor beta chains below was sequenced from the same sample in a study of blood T cell repertoires in COVID-19. Data came from immunoSEQ multiplex PCR; TCRdb stores just in-frame clones and leaves some out. The data hold around 170,000 clones, with 86% observed a single time. Source material: peripheral blood. The receptor set was obtained from a man aged 45-65 years with active or convalescent COVID-19.

This clone was detected once. The J gene is TRBJ2-7, the V gene TRBV25-1; the D is unclear. The germline gives CDR1 MGHDK, CDR2 SYGVNS. This CDR3 is built from 12 residues. The germline V and J ends were trimmed by 2 bases and 6 bases, with 8 bases remaining between them. As DNA, the CDR3 is TGTGCCAGCAGTGAAGGCTCTGCCGAGCAGTACTTC. Encoded protein: CASSEGSAEQYF.

The rearrangement uses TRBV6-2 or TRBV6-3 and TRBJ2-1, with 8 bases matching TRBD2. Germline-derived CDR1 and CDR2 are MNHEY and SVGEGT. Unmatched junction bases numbered 10, after V lost 6 bases and J lost 9 bases. This CDR3 is 14 amino acids long. CDR3 bases: TGTGCCAGCAGCCATCCGGGGGGGAGCTTTGAGCAGTTCTTC. It translates to CASSHPGGSFEQFF.

The J gene is TRBJ2-7, the V gene TRBV27, with 8 bases identical to TRBD2. The germline V gene encodes CDR1 MNHEY and CDR2 SMNVEV (reference sequence). The length of the CDR3 is 14 residues. V was clipped by 4 bases and J by 5 bases; unmatched bases: 7. This chain's CDR3 is CASSSGLGMNEQYF. As DNA, the CDR3 is TGTGCCAGCAGTTCGGGACTAGGTATGAACGAGCAGTACTTC.

The rearrangement joins TRBV10-3 to TRBJ2-2; 7 bases map to TRBD1. Per the germline V gene, CDR1 is ENHRY and CDR2 is SYGVKD. The length of the CDR3 is 15 residues. V lost 4 bases, J lost 3 bases, and 5 bases stayed unmatched. The DNA for the CDR3 is TGTGCCATCAGTGTCGGGCAGGGGGACACCGGGGAGCTGTTTTTT. It yields the protein CAISVGQGDTGELFF.

Here the CDR3 reads CASSFGLAGKSYNEQFF. In DNA form, the CDR3 reads TGTGCCAGCAGCTTCGGGTTAGCGGGGAAGTCCTACAATGAGCAGTTCTTC. The chain is built from TRBV7-9 and TRBJ2-1; 8 nucleotides line up with TRBD2. The CDR3 is made up of 17 amino acids. Germline V CDR1 and CDR2: SEHNR, FQNEAQ (reference sequence). With 3 bases clipped from V and 1 base from J, the junction kept 8 bases outside the gene matches. Full variable domain (outside the CDR3, taken from reference TRBV7-9 and TRBJ2-1): DTGVSQNPRHKITKRGQNVTFRCDPISEHNRLYWYRQTLGQGPEFLTYFQNEAQLEKSRLLSDRFSAERPKGSFSTLEIQRTEQGDSAMYLCASSFGLAGKSYNEQFFGPGTRLTVL.

The V gene is TRBV6-2 or TRBV6-3, the J gene TRBJ2-5; 10 bases align to TRBD2. V lost 0 bases to trimming and J lost 4 bases; unmatched junction nucleotides: 8. CDR1 is MNHEY and CDR2 is SVGEGT in the germline V gene. The CDR3 loop spans 17 amino acids. The CDR3 DNA is TGTGCCAGCAGTTACTCGACCCAGCGGGGGGGCGGAGAGACCCAGTACTTC. Protein sequence: CASSYSTQRGGGETQYF.

The chain combines TRBV6-5 with TRBJ1-4, with TRBD1 matching over 9 bases. With V trimmed by 6 bases and J by 8 bases, 4 bases remained unmatched. CDR1 and CDR2 from the germline V gene are MNHEY and SVGAGI. The CDR3 sequence is 13 residues long. CDR3 residues: CASSSDRGEKLFF. As DNA, the CDR3 is TGTGCCAGCAGCTCGGACAGGGGAGAAAAACTGTTTTTT.

The chain employs TRBV12-5 and TRBJ2-7, with D possibly matching TRBD2 (5 bases). Germline values: CDR1 LGHNT, CDR2 FRNRAP. Deletions cut 4 bases from V and 12 bases from J, with 19 bases between. The CDR3 consists of 13 residues. The CDR3 region is CASGSSGSLNPYF. DNA for the CDR3: TGTGCTAGTGGTTCCTCGGGATCCCTAAATCCGTACTTC.

The J gene is TRBJ2-5, the V gene TRBV19, with D perhaps TRBD2 (5 bases). The length of the CDR3 is 12 residues. The germline V and J ends were trimmed by 3 bases and 3 bases, with 5 bases remaining between them. Germline CDR1 reads LNHDA; CDR2 reads SQIVND (reference sequence). The CDR3 loop reads CASSIGEETQYF. The CDR3 nucleotides read TGTGCCAGTAGTATCGGGGAAGAGACCCAGTACTTC.

This rearrangement joins TRBV5-4 to TRBJ1-6; D remains unclear. Trimming took off 5 bases at V and 8 bases at J, with 8 bases between the two ends. CDR1 is SGHNT and CDR2 is YYREEE in the germline V gene (reference sequence). The CDR3 length is 12 residues. The CDR3 coding sequence is TGTGCCAGCAGTTTTAGCGATTCACCCCTCCACTTT. Translating gives CASSFSDSPLHF.

The J gene is TRBJ1-1, the V gene TRBV30; 7 bases map to TRBD1. CDR3 length: 16 residues. The germline V gene has CDR1 GTSNPN and CDR2 SVGIG (reference sequence). The V and J ends lost 0 bases and 1 base, in that order; junction bases with no gene match: 8. The chain's CDR3 is CAWSVDTGVQNTEAFF. As DNA, the CDR3 is TGTGCCTGGAGTGTCGATACAGGGGTACAGAACACTGAAGCTTTCTTT.

The chain carries TRBV10-3 and TRBJ1-1; 8 bases are a match to TRBD1. Trimming cost V 7 bases and J 0 bases; bases outside gene matches: 10. From germline, CDR1 is ENHRY and CDR2 SYGVKD. This CDR3 is built from 16 residues. DNA for the CDR3: TGTGCCATCAAACTCGGGACAGGAACATTGAACACTGAAGCTTTCTTT. As protein: CAIKLGTGTLNTEAFF.

V usage is TRBV5-4 and J usage is TRBJ2-7, with D perhaps matching TRBD1 (6 bases). The CDR3 loop spans 14 amino acids. V gave up 3 bases and J gave up 3 bases, with 13 bases separating them. The germline V gene encodes CDR1 SGHNT and CDR2 YYREEE (reference sequence). The CDR3 spells CASSSQGQFYEQYF. The CDR3 DNA reads as TGTGCCAGCAGCTCACAAGGACAGTTCTACGAGCAGTACTTC.

The chain is built from TRBV5-5 and TRBJ1-2, with a possible D match to TRBD1 (6 bases). The CDR3 has 13 residues. The V end lost 3 bases, the J end lost 1 base, and 7 bases lay between the germline ends. CDR1 is SGHKS and CDR2 is YYEKEE in the germline V gene (reference sequence). For the CDR3, the DNA is TGTGCCAGCAGCTGGGACATTAACTATGGCTACACCTTC. Amino acids: CASSWDINYGYTF.

On this clone itself: Distinct nucleotide sequences in the sample also encode this CDR3. This chain links TRBV18 with TRBJ1-5; 7 bases fit TRBD1. Germline assignment: CDR1 KGHSH and CDR2 LQKENI. The CDR3 length is 14 residues. After removal of 6 bases from V and 2 bases from J, the junction contained 4 bases not matched to a gene. CDR3 sequence reads: CASSLGQGNQPQHF. The CDR3 DNA follows: TGTGCCAGCTCGCTCGGACAGGGCAATCAGCCCCAGCATTTT.

This chain connects TRBV14 to TRBJ1-4, with 7 bases lining up with TRBD1. CDR3 length equals 15 residues. V lost 4 bases to trimming and J lost 7 bases; unmatched junction nucleotides: 9. Germline loops: CDR1 SGHDN, CDR2 FVKESK. CDR3 sequence reads: CASSPFTGEGEKLFF. Here the CDR3 DNA reads TGTGCCAGCAGCCCCTTCACAGGGGAAGGTGAAAAACTGTTTTTT.

V and J are TRBV18 and TRBJ1-1; D not certain. Germline V gene data show CDR1 as KGHSH and CDR2 as LQKENI. The ends were cut back, 2 bases at V and 3 bases at J, with 13 bases in the middle. The CDR3 has 15 residues. The CDR3 spells CASSPMGGTDTEAFF. CDR3 coding DNA: TGTGCCAGCTCACCAATGGGAGGCACGGACACTGAAGCTTTCTTT.

This chain uses TRBV6-2 or TRBV6-3 with TRBJ1-2, with 7 bases lining up with TRBD1. In germline, CDR1 is MNHEY, CDR2 SVGEGT. Unmatched junction bases numbered 10, after V lost 5 bases and J lost 7 bases. The CDR3 runs 14 residues. The DNA for the CDR3 is TGTGCCAGCAGTCAAACAGGGGAAGGTAGTGGCTACACCTTC. Protein sequence: CASSQTGEGSGYTF.

This clone was observed a handful of times. The chain couples TRBV5-1 to TRBJ1-2; no definite D call. Germline assignment: CDR1 SGHRS and CDR2 YFSETQ. V gave up 1 base and J gave up 2 bases, with 9 bases separating them. The CDR3 extends over 14 amino acids. This CDR3 reads CASSLSNLNYGYTF. CDR3 sequence (DNA): TGCGCCAGCAGCTTGTCCAACCTAAACTATGGCTACACCTTC.

The rearrangement links TRBV19 to TRBJ2-2; the match to TRBD1 covers 8 bases. The V gene's germline CDR1 is LNHDA and CDR2 SQIVND (reference sequence). The CDR3 spans 15 residues. Trimming removed 2 bases from V and 6 bases from J; junction bases left unmatched: 5. The CDR3 region has the DNA TGTGCCAGTAGTATAAGTACAGGGGGATCCGGGGAGCTGTTTTTT. As protein: CASSISTGGSGELFF.

The chain carries TRBV10-3 and TRBJ1-1; 11 nucleotides line up with TRBD1. The V gene's germline CDR1 is ENHRY and CDR2 SYGVKD. The CDR3 length is 17 residues. Trimming at V came to 5 bases and at J to 6 bases, leaving 14 bases not matched to a gene. The CDR3 sequence is CAISSSAGQGALAEAFF. The CDR3 nucleotides read TGTGCCATCAGTTCCTCCGCCGGACAGGGGGCCTTGGCTGAAGCTTTCTTT.

This chain links TRBV6-5 with TRBJ1-6; D is unresolved. Germline CDR1 is MNHEY and CDR2 is SVGAGI. The V end lost 4 bases, the J end lost 6 bases, and 13 bases lay between the germline ends. This CDR3 comprises 15 residues. CDR3 region: CASSSGRLGNSPLHF. The CDR3 DNA is TGTGCCAGCAGTTCGGGTAGGCTGGGTAATTCACCCCTCCACTTT.

The chain's CDR3 is CATSRTGRNTEAFF. The CDR3, as DNA: TGTGCCACCAGCAGGACAGGGAGGAACACTGAAGCTTTCTTT. This chain joins TRBV15 and TRBJ1-1; TRBD1 agrees at 7 bases. The CDR3 extends over 14 amino acids. The V segment lost 3 bases and the J segment 1 base; nucleotides outside the gene matches: 2. Germline CDR1 LNHNV, CDR2 YYDKDF (reference sequence). Together with reference TRBV15 and TRBJ1-1, the CDR3 gives the full variable domain: DAMVIQNPRYQVTQFGKPVTLSCSQTLNHNVMYWYQQKSSQAPKLLFHYYDKDFNNEADTPDNFQSRRPNTSFCFLDIRSPGLGDTAMYLCATSRTGRNTEAFFGQGTRLTVV.

The chain is built from TRBV5-1 and TRBJ2-5; tentative D call: TRBD1 (6 bases). The V end was cut by 4 bases, the J end by 2 bases, with 12 bases between. Germline V CDR1 and CDR2: SGHRS, YFSETQ. The CDR3 is 14 amino acids. The CDR3, as DNA: TGCGCCAGCAGCCCCTCAGGGGAGCAAGAGACCCAGTACTTC. Translating it yields CASSPSGEQETQYF.

The chain combines TRBV11-3 with TRBJ2-1; 14 positions agree with TRBD2. V trimming: 4 bases; J trimming: 9 bases; junction bases outside the gene matches: 5. CDR3 length: 15 amino acids. Germline-derived CDR1 and CDR2 are SGHNT and YENEEA. The DNA for the CDR3 is TGTGCCAGCAGCTGGGGACTAGCGGGAGAAGGTGAGCAGTTCTTC. This translates into CASSWGLAGEGEQFF.

The rearrangement links TRBV4-3 to TRBJ1-2; TRBD1 matches 7 bases. CDR1 is LGHNA, CDR2 YSLEER, per germline. Trimming removed 0 bases from V and 0 bases from J; junction bases left unmatched: 1. CDR3 size: 15 residues. CDR3: CASSQEGTANYGYTF. CDR3 DNA sequence: TGCGCCAGCAGCCAAGAGGGGACAGCTAACTATGGCTACACCTTC.

The V gene is TRBV28, the J gene TRBJ1-2; 8 positions match TRBD1. J was trimmed by 4 bases and V by 5 bases; bases with no gene match: 3. CDR3 size: 13 residues. The germline CDR1 and CDR2 sequences are MDHEN and SYDVKM. The CDR3 DNA reads as TGTGCCAGCAGTACGGACAGGGCCTATGGCTACACCTTC. It codes for CASSTDRAYGYTF.

The CDR3 DNA reads as TGTGCCAGCAGTCGGACAGCTAACTATGGCTACACCTTC. Translated: CASSRTANYGYTF. The chain carries TRBV12-3 or TRBV12-4 and TRBJ1-2; perhaps TRBD1 as D (6 bases). The CDR3 length is 13 residues. V gave up 5 bases and J gave up 0 bases, with 7 bases separating them.

As for this clone: Additional DNA sequences in this sample encode the identical CDR3. The V and J genes are TRBV5-1 and TRBJ2-3; 10 bases line up with TRBD1. This CDR3 has 14 amino acids. Unmatched junction bases numbered 2, after V lost 4 bases and J lost 3 bases. Germline lookup yields CDR1 SGHRS and CDR2 YFSETQ. The CDR3 reads CASSPGQGTDTQYF. CDR3 bases: TGCGCCAGCAGCCCGGGACAGGGGACAGATACGCAGTATTTT.